Listed here are 5 T cell receptor beta chains from one sample, sequenced in a study of CD8 T cells in ankylosing spondylitis. The study, taken as a whole, reports: What appeared characteristic of ankylosing spondylitis blood was a TCR beta motif of fewer than ten highly homologous variants.

Their target antigens are unknown. TCRdb re-derived calls from the 5' RACE reads in MiXCR, one entry per CDR3 protein. The sample lists 200,000 to 250,000 distinct CDR3 sequences; approximately 16% were seen once. The sample comprised blood, either unsorted or a sorted T cell fraction (not recorded which). The receptors come from a male donor with ankylosing spondylitis.

In its sample, this clonotype was seen a few times. The J gene is TRBJ2-3, the V gene TRBV19; 10 nucleotides align to TRBD2. This CDR3 contains 11 residues. Per the germline V gene, CDR1 is LNHDA and CDR2 is SQIVND (reference sequence). CDR3 nucleotide sequence: TGTACAGCGGGGGGGGGGGATACGCAGTATTTT. Protein product: CTAGGGDTQYF.

V gene TRBV5-1 combines with J gene TRBJ2-2, with 8 nucleotides matching TRBD1. The CDR3 length is 16 residues. V shed 0 bases, J shed 4 bases, and the junction held 5 bases outside the gene matches. Germline values: CDR1 SGHRS, CDR2 YFSETQ. The CDR3 DNA sequence: TGCGCCAGCAGCTTGGGTCCTGGACAGGGCACCGGGGAGCTGTTTTTT. Translating gives CASSLGPGQGTGELFF.

This clonotype was detected only a few times. The chain combines TRBV15 with TRBJ2-3, with TRBD1 identical over 8 bases. The CDR3 spans 16 residues. The germline V gene encodes CDR1 LNHNV and CDR2 YYDKDF (reference sequence). The V segment lost 3 bases and the J segment 5 bases; nucleotides outside the gene matches: 10. The CDR3 nucleotides read TGTGCCACCAGCAGGGTCGTGACAGGGGTAGAAGATACGCAGTATTTT. Amino acid sequence: CATSRVVTGVEDTQYF.

V usage is TRBV13 and J usage is TRBJ1-1; TRBD1 might be the D (6 bases). Germline CDR1 reads PRHDT; CDR2 reads FYEKMQ (reference sequence). Deletions cut 1 base from V and 3 bases from J, with 15 bases between. CDR3 length equals 16 residues. CDR3 DNA: TGTGCCAGCAGCTTAGCCGCGGGGACACGGGACACTGAAGCTTTCTTT. As protein: CASSLAAGTRDTEAFF.

V and J are TRBV4-3 and TRBJ2-1; TRBD2 agrees at 8 bases. Germline CDR1 and CDR2: LGHNA and YSLEER. The CDR3 is made up of 19 amino acids. Trimming at V came to 0 bases and at J to 0 bases, leaving 10 bases not matched to a gene. The CDR3 nucleotides are TGCGCCAGCAGCCAAGATCCGGGGGCTAGCGGGCCCTCCTACAATGAGCAGTTCTTC. It encodes CASSQDPGASGPSYNEQFF.